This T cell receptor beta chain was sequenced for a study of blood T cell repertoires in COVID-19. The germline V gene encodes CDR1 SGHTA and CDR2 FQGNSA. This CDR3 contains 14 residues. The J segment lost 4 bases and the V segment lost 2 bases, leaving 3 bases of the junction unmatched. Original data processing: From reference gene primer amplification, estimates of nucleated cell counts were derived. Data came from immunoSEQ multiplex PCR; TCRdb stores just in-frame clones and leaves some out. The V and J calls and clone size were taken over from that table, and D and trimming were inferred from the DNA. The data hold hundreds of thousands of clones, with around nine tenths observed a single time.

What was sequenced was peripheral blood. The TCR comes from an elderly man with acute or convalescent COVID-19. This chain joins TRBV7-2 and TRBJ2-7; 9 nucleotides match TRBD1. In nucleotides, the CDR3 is TGTGCCAGCAGCTTAACAGGGGGCTTTTACGAGCAGTACTTC. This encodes CASSLTGGFYEQYF.